This T cell receptor beta chain is from a study of blood T cell repertoires in COVID-19. Libraries were prepared by immunoSEQ multiplex PCR; TCRdb keeps only in-frame clonotypes and omits some of them. The sample gives around 170,000 clones, around four fifths of which show up once; under 7.5% is in the top ten. V lost 5 bases to trimming and J lost 2 bases; unmatched junction nucleotides: 7. CDR3 length equals 16 residues. Germline assignment: CDR1 MNHEY and CDR2 SMNVEV (reference sequence). The sequenced sample consisted of peripheral blood. J is TRBJ1-3 and V is TRBV27, with 9 bases matching TRBD1. The source of this sequence is a woman in her 40s with acute or convalescent COVID-19. The CDR3 sequence is CASSPLTGGAGNTIYF. DNA of the CDR3: TGTGCCAGCAGTCCCTTGACAGGGGGAGCTGGAAACACCATATATTTT.